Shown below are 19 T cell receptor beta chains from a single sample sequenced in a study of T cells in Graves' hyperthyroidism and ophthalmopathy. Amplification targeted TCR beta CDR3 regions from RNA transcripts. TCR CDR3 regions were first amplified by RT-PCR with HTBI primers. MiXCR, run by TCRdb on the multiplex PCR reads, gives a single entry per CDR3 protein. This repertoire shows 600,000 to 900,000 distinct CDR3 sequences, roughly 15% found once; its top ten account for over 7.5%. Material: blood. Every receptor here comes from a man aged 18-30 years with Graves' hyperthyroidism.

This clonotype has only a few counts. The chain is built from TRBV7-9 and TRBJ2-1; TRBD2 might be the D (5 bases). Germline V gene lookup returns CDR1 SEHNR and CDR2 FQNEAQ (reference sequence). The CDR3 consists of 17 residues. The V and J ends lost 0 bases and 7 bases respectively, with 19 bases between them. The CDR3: CASSLANQGLQRNEQFF. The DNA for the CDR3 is TGTGCCAGCAGCTTAGCGAATCAAGGACTGCAACGGAATGAGCAGTTCTTC.

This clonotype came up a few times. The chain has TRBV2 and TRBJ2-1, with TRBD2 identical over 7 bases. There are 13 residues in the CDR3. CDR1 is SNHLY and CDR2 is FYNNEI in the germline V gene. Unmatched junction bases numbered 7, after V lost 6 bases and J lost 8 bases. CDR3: CASRDKGRDEQFF. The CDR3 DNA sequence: TGTGCCAGCAGGGACAAGGGGAGGGATGAGCAGTTCTTC.

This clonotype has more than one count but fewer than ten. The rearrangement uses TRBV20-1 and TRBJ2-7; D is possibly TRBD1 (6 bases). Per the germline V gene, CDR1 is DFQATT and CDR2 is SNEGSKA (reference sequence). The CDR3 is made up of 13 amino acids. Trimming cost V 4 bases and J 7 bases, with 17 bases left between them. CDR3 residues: CSANRDQGWEQYF. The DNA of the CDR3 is TGCAGTGCTAACCGGGACCAGGGGTGGGAGCAGTACTTC.

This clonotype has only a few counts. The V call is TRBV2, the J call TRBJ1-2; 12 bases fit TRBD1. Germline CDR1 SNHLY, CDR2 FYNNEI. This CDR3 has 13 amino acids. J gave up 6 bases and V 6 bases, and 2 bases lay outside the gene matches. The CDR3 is CASRGTGGDGYTF. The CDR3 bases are TGTGCCAGCAGGGGGACAGGGGGCGATGGCTACACCTTC.

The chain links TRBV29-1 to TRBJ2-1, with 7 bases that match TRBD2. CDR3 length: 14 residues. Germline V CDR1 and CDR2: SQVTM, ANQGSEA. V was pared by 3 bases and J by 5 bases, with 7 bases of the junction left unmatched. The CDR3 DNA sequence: TGCAGCGTTGAGGGGGGGTCCTACGACAATGAGCAGTTCTTC. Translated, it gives CSVEGGSYDNEQFF.

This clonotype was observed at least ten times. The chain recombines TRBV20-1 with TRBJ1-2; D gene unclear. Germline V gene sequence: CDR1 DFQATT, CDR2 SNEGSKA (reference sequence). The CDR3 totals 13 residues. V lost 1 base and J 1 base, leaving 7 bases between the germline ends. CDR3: CSARVEVNYGYTF. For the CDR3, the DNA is TGCAGTGCTAGAGTGGAGGTTAACTATGGCTACACCTTC.

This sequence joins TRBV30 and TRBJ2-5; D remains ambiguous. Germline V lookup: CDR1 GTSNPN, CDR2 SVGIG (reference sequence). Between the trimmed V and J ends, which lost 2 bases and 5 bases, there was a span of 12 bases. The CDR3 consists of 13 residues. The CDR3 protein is CAWSLLLGETQYF. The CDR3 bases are TGTGCCTGGAGTCTTCTTCTAGGCGAGACCCAGTACTTC.

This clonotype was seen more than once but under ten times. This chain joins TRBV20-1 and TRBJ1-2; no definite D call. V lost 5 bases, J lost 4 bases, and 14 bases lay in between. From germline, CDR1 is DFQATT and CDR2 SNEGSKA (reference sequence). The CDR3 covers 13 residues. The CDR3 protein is CSAAQRISYGYTF. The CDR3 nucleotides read TGCAGTGCTGCCCAACGAATAAGCTATGGCTACACCTTC.

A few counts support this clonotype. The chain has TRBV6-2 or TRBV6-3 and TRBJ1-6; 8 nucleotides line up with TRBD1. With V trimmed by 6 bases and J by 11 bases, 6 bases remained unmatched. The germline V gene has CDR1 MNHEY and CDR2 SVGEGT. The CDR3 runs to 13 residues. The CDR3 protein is CASSRTGKAPLHF. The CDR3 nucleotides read TGTGCCAGCAGCAGGACAGGGAAGGCACCCCTCCACTTT.

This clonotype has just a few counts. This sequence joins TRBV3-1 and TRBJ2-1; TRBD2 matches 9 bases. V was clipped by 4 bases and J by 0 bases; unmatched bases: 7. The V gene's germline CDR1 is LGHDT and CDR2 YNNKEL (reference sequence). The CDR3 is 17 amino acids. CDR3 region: CASSLGLASSSYNEQFF. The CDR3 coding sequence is TGTGCCAGCAGCCTCGGACTAGCGTCGAGCTCCTACAATGAGCAGTTCTTC.

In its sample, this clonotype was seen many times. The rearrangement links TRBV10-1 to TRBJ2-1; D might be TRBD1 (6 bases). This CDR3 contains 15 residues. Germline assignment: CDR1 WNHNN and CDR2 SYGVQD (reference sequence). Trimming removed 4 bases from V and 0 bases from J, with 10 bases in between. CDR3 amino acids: CASSASGDSYNEQFF. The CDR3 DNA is TGCGCCAGCAGTGCTTCAGGGGACTCCTACAATGAGCAGTTCTTC.

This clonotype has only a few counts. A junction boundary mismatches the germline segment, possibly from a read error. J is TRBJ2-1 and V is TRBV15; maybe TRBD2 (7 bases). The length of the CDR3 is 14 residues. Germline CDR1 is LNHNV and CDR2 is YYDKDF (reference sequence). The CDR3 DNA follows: TGTGCCACCAGCAGAGAGGGGGGGGCGCGGGAGCAGTGCTTC. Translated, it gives CATSREGGAREQCF.

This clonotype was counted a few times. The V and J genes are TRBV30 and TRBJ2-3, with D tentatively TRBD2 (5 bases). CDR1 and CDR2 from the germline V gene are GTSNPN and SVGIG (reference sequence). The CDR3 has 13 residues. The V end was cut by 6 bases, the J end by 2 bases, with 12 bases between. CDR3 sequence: CACGVANTDTQYF. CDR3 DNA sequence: TGTGCCTGCGGGGTGGCGAACACAGATACGCAGTATTTT.

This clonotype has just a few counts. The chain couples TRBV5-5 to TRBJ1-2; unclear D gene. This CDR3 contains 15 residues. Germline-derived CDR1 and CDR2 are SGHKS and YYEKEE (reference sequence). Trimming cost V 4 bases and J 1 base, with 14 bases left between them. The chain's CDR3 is CASSGSNPFNYGYTF. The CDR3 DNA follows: TGTGCCAGCAGCGGGTCCAACCCCTTTAACTATGGCTACACCTTC.

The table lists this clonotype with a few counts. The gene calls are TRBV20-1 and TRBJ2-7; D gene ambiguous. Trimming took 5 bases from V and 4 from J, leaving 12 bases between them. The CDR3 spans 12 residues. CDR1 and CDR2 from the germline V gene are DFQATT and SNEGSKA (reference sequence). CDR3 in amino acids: CSAHKGSYEQYF. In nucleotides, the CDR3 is TGCAGTGCTCATAAGGGAAGTTACGAGCAGTACTTC.

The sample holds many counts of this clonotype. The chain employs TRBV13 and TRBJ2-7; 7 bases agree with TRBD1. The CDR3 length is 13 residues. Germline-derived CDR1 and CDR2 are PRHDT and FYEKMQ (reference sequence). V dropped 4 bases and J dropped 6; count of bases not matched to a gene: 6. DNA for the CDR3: TGTGCCAGCAGCTCACAGGGGATGGGCGAGCAGTACTTC. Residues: CASSSQGMGEQYF.

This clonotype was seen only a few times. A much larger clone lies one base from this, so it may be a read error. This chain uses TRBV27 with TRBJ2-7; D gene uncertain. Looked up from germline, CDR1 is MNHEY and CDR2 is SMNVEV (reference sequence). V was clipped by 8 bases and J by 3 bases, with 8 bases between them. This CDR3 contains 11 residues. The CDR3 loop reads CASGWNYEQYF. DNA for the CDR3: TGTGCCAGCGGCTGGAACTACGAGCAGTACTTC.

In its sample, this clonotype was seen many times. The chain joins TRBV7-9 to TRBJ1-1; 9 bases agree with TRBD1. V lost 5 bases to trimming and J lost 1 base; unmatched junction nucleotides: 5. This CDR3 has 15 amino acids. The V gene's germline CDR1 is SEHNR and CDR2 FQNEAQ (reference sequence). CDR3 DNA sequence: TGTGCCAGCAGCAGGACAGGGGACCGGAACACTGAAGCTTTCTTT. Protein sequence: CASSRTGDRNTEAFF.

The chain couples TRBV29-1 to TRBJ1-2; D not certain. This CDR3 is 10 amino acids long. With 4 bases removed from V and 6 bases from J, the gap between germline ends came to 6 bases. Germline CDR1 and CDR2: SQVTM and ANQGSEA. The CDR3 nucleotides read TGCAGCGTTGTCGGGGATGGCTACACCTTC. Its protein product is CSVVGDGYTF.